Listed below are T cell receptor beta chains from one sample, sequenced in a study of neurological immune-mediated disorders. MiXCR, applied by TCRdb to the 5' RACE reads, yields one record per CDR3 protein. The table shows some 15,000 distinct CDR3 sequences, with over 9.5% occurring only once. The sequenced sample was PBMCs. These receptors originate from a woman in her forties in good health. Each CDR3 is given with its conserved first and last residue. The order of the fields is V gene, D gene, J gene, clone size, CDR3 protein, CDR3 DNA. D genes are given only for firm matches. The listing skips clone size in some rows; elsewhere it reads once, few, many or a size class.

TRBV4-2	NA	TRBJ1-4	NA	CASSQEEGPTNEKLFF	TGTGCCAGCAGCCAAGAGGAGGGTCCTACTAATGAAAAACTGTTTTTT
TRBV13	NA	TRBJ2-2	many	CASSLRPLGEYTGELFF	TGTGCCAGCAGCTTACGTCCTCTGGGGGAGTACACCGGGGAGCTGTTTTTT
TRBV29-1	NA	TRBJ2-3	NA	CSVERGVGTDTQYF	TGCAGCGTTGAGCGGGGAGTAGGCACAGATACGCAGTATTTT
TRBV12-3/TRBV12-4	NA	TRBJ2-3	many	CASSSGLTEDTQYF	TGTGCCAGCAGTTCTGGGTTAACGGAAGATACGCAGTATTTT
TRBV3-1	TRBD2	TRBJ2-2	many	CGASGGSGTGELFF	TGTGGGGCTAGCGGGGGGTCTGGCACCGGGGAGCTGTTTTTT
TRBV27	NA	TRBJ2-3	many	CASSHLTRGTDTQYF	TGTGCCAGCAGTCACCTTACCAGAGGGACAGATACGCAGTATTTT
TRBV18	NA	TRBJ1-1	many	CASSPQPGLGNTEAFF	TGTGCCAGCTCACCCCAGCCGGGGTTGGGGAACACTGAAGCTTTCTTT
TRBV4-1	NA	TRBJ2-2	NA	CASSQERYTGELFF	TGCGCCAGCAGCCAGGAACGCTACACCGGGGAGCTGTTTTTT
TRBV20-1	TRBD1	TRBJ1-1	few	CSARGGLSGPGQLSEAFF	TGCAGTGCTAGGGGTGGGTTGAGCGGGCCGGGACAGCTCTCTGAAGCTTTCTTT
TRBV5-6	NA	TRBJ1-1	medium-sized	CASSLDRRQTEAFF	TGTGCCAGCAGCTTGGACCGGCGCCAAACTGAAGCTTTCTTT
TRBV7-2	NA	TRBJ1-5	many	CASSRGGYSNQPQHF	TGTGCCAGCAGCCGAGGGGGGTATAGCAATCAGCCCCAGCATTTT
TRBV20-1	NA	TRBJ2-7	few	CSARAGTYEQYF	TGCAGTGCTAGAGCGGGGACCTACGAGCAGTACTTC
TRBV7-2	TRBD2	TRBJ2-1	many	CASSPTPGTSGYNEQFF	TGTGCCAGCAGCCCAACCCCCGGGACTAGCGGTTACAATGAGCAGTTCTTC
TRBV5-1	NA	TRBJ1-1	many	CASSAPREGTNTEAFF	TGCGCCAGCAGCGCCCCCCGGGAGGGTACGAACACTGAAGCTTTCTTT
TRBV20-1	NA	TRBJ2-1	many	CSAPTYFINEQFF	TGCAGTGCTCCAACCTATTTTATCAATGAGCAGTTCTTC
TRBV15	NA	TRBJ1-5	many	CATSRDAGFNQPQHF	TGTGCCACCAGCAGAGATGCAGGCTTCAATCAGCCCCAGCATTTT
TRBV11-2	NA	TRBJ2-1	many	CASSLGTAGEQFF	TGTGCCAGCAGCTTAGGAACTGCGGGGGAGCAGTTCTTC
TRBV5-4	NA	TRBJ1-1	many	CASSSRRGNTEAFF	TGTGCCAGCAGCTCCCGCAGGGGAAACACTGAAGCTTTCTTT
TRBV28	NA	TRBJ1-1	many	CASSGVVTEAFF	TGTGCCAGCTCGGGTGTAGTCACTGAAGCTTTCTTT
TRBV30	TRBD2	TRBJ2-5	many	CAWSVRGGLETQYF	TGTGCCTGGAGTGTTCGGGGGGGCCTAGAGACCCAGTACTTC
TRBV7-9	TRBD2	TRBJ2-1	many	CASSPGPSGLLAYNEQFF	TGTGCCAGCAGCCCAGGGCCTAGCGGGTTACTTGCCTACAATGAGCAGTTCTTC
TRBV10-3	NA	TRBJ2-1	many	CAISADPIDDNEQFF	TGTGCCATCAGTGCTGACCCCATTGACGACAATGAGCAGTTCTTC
TRBV15	TRBD1	TRBJ1-2	NA	CATDESGGGNYGYTF	TGTGCCACTGACGAGTCAGGGGGCGGTAACTATGGCTACACCTTC
TRBV5-1	TRBD1	TRBJ2-1	many	CASSLLQGVWNEQFF	TGCGCCAGCAGCTTACTACAGGGGGTGTGGAATGAGCAGTTCTTC
TRBV5-1	NA	TRBJ2-1	medium-sized	CASSLASLIQARNEQFF	TGCGCCAGCAGCTTGGCCTCTCTTATCCAAGCAAGGAATGAGCAGTTCTTC
TRBV27	TRBD2	TRBJ2-5	many	CASSTGLFETQYF	TGTGCCAGCAGCACGGGACTATTTGAGACCCAGTACTTC
TRBV7-2	TRBD2	TRBJ2-2	NA	CASSLELLAGGYGGELFF	TGTGCCAGCAGCTTAGAGTTACTAGCGGGAGGATATGGCGGGGAGCTGTTTTTT
TRBV20-1	NA	TRBJ2-7	many	CSARDLSGDYHEQYF	TGCAGTGCTAGGGACTTATCGGGAGATTATCACGAGCAGTACTTC